Presented here are 10 T cell receptor beta chains from one specimen sequenced in a study of cytomegalovirus exposure and HLA in healthy donors. Amplification used 60 Vbeta primers and 13 Jbeta primers. Sequencing was performed with immunoSEQ multiplex PCR; in TCRdb, only in-frame clones are kept and a portion is missing. The data show some 140,000 clones, 76% seen once. Sample: PBMCs. These receptors were collected from a man aged 35-49 years in good health and CMV-seronegative.

V gene TRBV9 combines with J gene TRBJ1-5; TRBD1 aligns across 7 bases. The CDR3 length is 13 residues. V lost 4 bases, J lost 6 bases, and 4 bases stayed unmatched. The germline CDR1 and CDR2 sequences are SGDLS and YYNGEE. The CDR3 loop reads CASSFTGVQPQHF. The CDR3 nucleotides read TGTGCCAGCAGCTTCACAGGGGTTCAGCCCCAGCATTTT.

V gene TRBV6-1 combines with J gene TRBJ2-7; a possible D gene is TRBD1 (6 bases). The germline gives CDR1 MNHNS, CDR2 SASEGT. The V end lost 6 bases, the J end lost 2 bases, and 17 bases lay between the germline ends. The CDR3 sequence is 15 residues long. CDR3 nucleotides: TGTGCCAGCAGGCCTCCCCTGTACAGGGCCTACGAGCAGTACTTC. This codes for CASRPPLYRAYEQYF.

This clone was seen only once. V usage is TRBV7-9 and J usage is TRBJ2-1; 12 nucleotides line up with TRBD2. Germline values: CDR1 SEHNR, CDR2 FQNEAQ (reference sequence). Germline trimming cut 4 bases from V and 9 bases from J; bases unmatched to any gene: 4. This CDR3 has 14 amino acids. The chain's CDR3 is CASSSTSGSPEQFF. DNA of the CDR3: TGTGCCAGCAGCTCGACTAGCGGGAGTCCTGAGCAGTTCTTC.

The V and J genes are TRBV9 and TRBJ1-1; TRBD1 is a possible D gene (6 bases). CDR3 length: 14 residues. Between the trimmed V and J ends, which lost 3 bases and 3 bases, there was a span of 12 bases. Per the germline V gene, CDR1 is SGDLS and CDR2 is YYNGEE. This CDR3 reads CASSGNRADTEAFF. Here the CDR3 DNA reads TGTGCCAGCAGCGGGAACAGGGCGGACACTGAAGCTTTCTTT.

The sample holds one count of this clone. This chain links TRBV6-5 with TRBJ2-2; D perhaps matches TRBD2 (6 bases). Trimming removed 5 bases at V and 4 bases at J, with 14 bases between. The CDR3 contains 15 residues. Germline CDR1 reads MNHEY; CDR2 reads SVGAGI. The CDR3, as DNA: TGTGCCAGCAGTCTCCAAAGGGGAGGCACCGGGGAGCTGTTTTTT. Amino acid sequence: CASSLQRGGTGELFF.

The chain is built from TRBV7-2 and TRBJ1-2; no clear D gene. V gave up 1 base and J gave up 2 bases, with 11 bases separating them. Per germline, CDR1 SGHTA and CDR2 FQGNSA. This CDR3 is 15 amino acids long. The chain's CDR3 is CASSLVRGGNYGYTF. In nucleotides, the CDR3 is TGTGCCAGCAGCTTAGTTCGAGGCGGGAACTATGGCTACACCTTC.

The chain joins TRBV28 to TRBJ2-7; D is ambiguous. The V end lost 5 bases, the J end lost 3 bases, and 8 bases lay between the germline ends. In germline, CDR1 is MDHEN, CDR2 SYDVKM. The CDR3 has 12 residues. CDR3 in DNA: TGTGCCAGCAGTCAATATAGCTACGAGCAGTACTTC. Its translation: CASSQYSYEQYF.

The chain couples TRBV19 to TRBJ2-1; 12 bases are shared with TRBD2. The V gene end was trimmed by 5 bases and the J gene end by 1 base; junction bases not matched to a gene: 9. CDR3 size: 18 residues. The germline V gene encodes CDR1 LNHDA and CDR2 SQIVND (reference sequence). CDR3: CASSRASGGAGSYNEQFF. The DNA for the CDR3 is TGTGCCAGTAGTCGGGCTAGCGGGGGGGCGGGGTCCTACAATGAGCAGTTCTTC. The full variable domain, completed using reference TRBV19 and TRBJ2-1, is DGGITQSPKYLFRKEGQNVTLSCEQNLNHDAMYWYRQDPGQGLRLIYYSQIVNDFQKGDIAEGYSVSREKKESFPLTVTSAQKNPTAFYLCASSRASGGAGSYNEQFFGPGTRLTVL.

The chain carries TRBV4-3 and TRBJ1-1; 7 bases line up with TRBD1. Per germline, CDR1 LGHNA and CDR2 YSLEER. This CDR3 spans 16 amino acids. Germline trimming cut 0 bases from V and 4 bases from J; bases unmatched to any gene: 8. CDR3 amino acids: CASSQDSPGGGTEAFF. CDR3 bases: TGCGCCAGCAGCCAAGACTCTCCAGGGGGAGGCACTGAAGCTTTCTTT.

The rearrangement links TRBV5-1 to TRBJ2-7; the match to TRBD2 covers 14 bases. Looked up from germline, CDR1 is SGHRS and CDR2 is YFSETQ. V lost 2 bases, J lost 2 bases, and 6 bases stayed unmatched. The CDR3 spans 17 residues. This CDR3 is CASSFGLAGGEAYEQYF. The CDR3 coding sequence is TGCGCCAGCAGCTTCGGACTAGCGGGAGGAGAGGCCTACGAGCAGTACTTC.